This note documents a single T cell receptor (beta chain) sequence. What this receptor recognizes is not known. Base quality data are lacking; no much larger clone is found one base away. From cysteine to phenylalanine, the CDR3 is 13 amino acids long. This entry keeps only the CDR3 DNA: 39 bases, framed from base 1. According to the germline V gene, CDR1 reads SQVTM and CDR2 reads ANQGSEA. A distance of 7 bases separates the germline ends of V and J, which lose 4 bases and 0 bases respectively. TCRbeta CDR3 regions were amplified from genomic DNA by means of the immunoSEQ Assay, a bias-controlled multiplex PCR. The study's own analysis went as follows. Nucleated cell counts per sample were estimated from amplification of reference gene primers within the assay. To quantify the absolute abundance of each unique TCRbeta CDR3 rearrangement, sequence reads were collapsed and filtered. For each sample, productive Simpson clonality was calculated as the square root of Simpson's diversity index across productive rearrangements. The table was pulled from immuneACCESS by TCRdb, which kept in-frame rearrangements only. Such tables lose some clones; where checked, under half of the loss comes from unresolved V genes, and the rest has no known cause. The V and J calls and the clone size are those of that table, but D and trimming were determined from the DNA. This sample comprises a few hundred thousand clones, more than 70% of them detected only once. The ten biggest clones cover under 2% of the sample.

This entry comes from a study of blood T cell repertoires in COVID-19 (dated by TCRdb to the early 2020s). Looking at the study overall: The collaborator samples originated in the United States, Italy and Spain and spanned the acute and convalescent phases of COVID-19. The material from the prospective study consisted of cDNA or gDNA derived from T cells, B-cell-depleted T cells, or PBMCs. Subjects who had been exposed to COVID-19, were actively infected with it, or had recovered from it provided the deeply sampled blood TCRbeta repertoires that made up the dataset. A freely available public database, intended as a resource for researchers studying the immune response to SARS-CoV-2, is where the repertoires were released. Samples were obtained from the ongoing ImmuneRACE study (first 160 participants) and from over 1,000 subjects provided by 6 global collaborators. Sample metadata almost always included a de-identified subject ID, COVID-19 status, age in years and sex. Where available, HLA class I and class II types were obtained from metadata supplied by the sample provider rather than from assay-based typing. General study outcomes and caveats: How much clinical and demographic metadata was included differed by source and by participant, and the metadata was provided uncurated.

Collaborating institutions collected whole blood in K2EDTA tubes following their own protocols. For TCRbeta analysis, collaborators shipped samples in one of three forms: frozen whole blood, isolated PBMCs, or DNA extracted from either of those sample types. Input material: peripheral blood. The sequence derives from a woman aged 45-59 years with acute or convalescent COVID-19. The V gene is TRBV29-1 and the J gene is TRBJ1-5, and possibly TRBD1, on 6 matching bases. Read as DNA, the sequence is TGCAGCGTTGGGACAGCTAGCAATCAGCCCCAGCATTTT. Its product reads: CSVGTASNQPQHF.